This T cell receptor beta chain came from a study of T cells in Graves' hyperthyroidism and ophthalmopathy. Study-wide background: Initial diagnosis, before any treatment, was when peripheral blood was collected. Study results and limitations: Researchers report that a 13 V-J model separated ophthalmopathy from stable hyperthyroidism.

This clonotype has ten or more counts. Antigen unknown. The CDR3 has 14 residues. In germline, CDR1 is MNHEY, CDR2 SVGAGI. After removal of 4 bases from V and 5 bases from J, the junction contained 6 bases not matched to a gene. Fresh peripheral blood, about 9.6 ml, yielded the PBMCs. Amplification yielded TCR beta CDR3 regions, with RNA transcripts as the source. HTBI primers were the set used in a first-round RT-PCR of the TCR CDR3. TCRdb re-analysed the multiplex PCR reads in MiXCR, keeping a single row per CDR3 protein. The repertoire has about 350,000 distinct CDR3 sequences, around a sixth of them found once; the top ten carry around a sixth.

The chain has TRBV6-5 and TRBJ2-5; 8 nucleotides line up with TRBD1. Sequencing was performed on blood. This clonotype was obtained from a woman between 40 and 50 years old with Graves' ophthalmopathy. In nucleotides, the CDR3 is TGTGCCAGCAGTTGGGCAGGGGGCGTGGAGACCCAGTACTTC. This sequence encodes CASSWAGGVETQYF.